This TCR beta chain emerged from a study of OX40 agonist ivuxolimab in advanced cancers. Turning to the study itself: The dose-escalation group included hepatocellular carcinoma, melanoma, renal cell carcinoma and head and neck cancer.

The data were produced by immunoSEQ multiplex PCR, yet TCRdb's version contains in-frame clones alone and is incomplete. The sample lists over 85,000 clones, roughly 89% occurring once. The sequence was collected from an adult with an advanced solid tumor such as melanoma, head and neck, liver or kidney cancer. The source material was CD4+ or CD8+ T cells sorted from blood, sampled in a trial of the OX40 agonist ivuxolimab.

As DNA, the CDR3 is TGCGCCAGCAGCTCGCTACGGGACAGCGAAGCTTTCTTT. It codes for CASSSLRDSEAFF. This chain joins TRBV5-1 and TRBJ1-1, with 7 bases fitting TRBD1. The CDR3 consists of 13 residues. With 3 bases clipped from V and 8 bases from J, the junction kept 7 bases outside the gene matches. Looked up from germline, CDR1 is SGHRS and CDR2 is YFSETQ.